The 5 T cell receptor beta chains presented below share a single source sample, sequenced in a study of beta chain features in type 1 diabetes. TCRB transcripts that were expressed got sequenced, as all of the isolated RNA had been reverse transcribed. Sequencing used immunoSEQ multiplex PCR; TCRdb keeps in-frame clones, though not all of them. Found here are over 700,000 clones, about a sixth of them singletons; the top ten hold about 0.02%. The sequencing sample was made of naive CD4+ T cells from blood. These receptors all come from a woman under 30 in good health.

This chain uses TRBV4-1 with TRBJ2-1; 11 bases agree with TRBD2. Unmatched junction bases numbered 6, after V lost 0 bases and J lost 2 bases. Germline V gene lookup returns CDR1 MGHRA and CDR2 YSYEKL. The length of the CDR3 is 18 residues. CDR3 DNA: TGCGCCAGCAGCCAAGATCGGCTAGCGGGAGGACCCTACAATGAGCAGTTCTTC. This encodes CASSQDRLAGGPYNEQFF.

V is TRBV7-2 and J is TRBJ2-3; tentatively, D is TRBD2 (5 bases). Per the germline V gene, CDR1 is SGHTA and CDR2 is FQGNSA. The CDR3 runs 16 residues. V lost 3 bases to trimming and J lost 4 bases, with 17 bases between them. CDR3 residues: CASSFWSSLGSDTQYF. The CDR3 nucleotides are TGTGCCAGCAGCTTTTGGTCTAGCCTCGGGTCAGATACGCAGTATTTT.

This clone occurred a few times. The chain recombines TRBV2 with TRBJ1-2; D ambiguous. Germline V lookup: CDR1 SNHLY, CDR2 FYNNEI. The V gene lost 6 bases and the J gene lost 8 bases, with 16 bases spanning the gap. The CDR3 is made up of 13 amino acids. This CDR3 is CASRAGLQGGYTF. The DNA for the CDR3 is TGTGCCAGCAGGGCCGGGCTCCAAGGAGGCTACACCTTC.

This clone was seen a few times. The chain combines TRBV18 with TRBJ2-1, with D tentatively TRBD2 (6 bases). CDR3 length equals 15 residues. In germline, CDR1 is KGHSH, CDR2 LQKENI. Trimming pared 6 bases from V and 0 bases from J, leaving 12 bases between. The CDR3 reads CASSPRTTSYNEQFF. In nucleotides, the CDR3 is TGTGCCAGCTCGCCTCGGACTACCTCCTACAATGAGCAGTTCTTC.

This clone was observed a handful of times. The V gene is TRBV10-3, the J gene TRBJ2-7; TRBD2 is a possible D gene (5 bases). Deletions cut 0 bases from V and 6 bases from J, with 6 bases between. CDR1 is ENHRY, CDR2 SYGVKD, per germline. This CDR3 is 12 amino acids long. CDR3 region: CAISESRVEQYF. DNA for the CDR3: TGTGCCATCAGTGAGTCGAGGGTCGAGCAGTACTTC.